Listed below are T cell receptor beta chains from one sample, sequenced in a study of shared clonotypes between healthy human individuals. Measured with immunoSEQ multiplex PCR; TCRdb has only the in-frame clones, and not every one. The sample shows around 2,000,000 clones, roughly 94% of them seen only once. Source material: naive CD8+ T cells sorted from blood. These receptors were collected from a man aged 18 to 30 in good health. Each CDR3 is given with its conserved first and last residue. The D gene is left open where the match is weak. Clone sizes are given selectively: once, few, many, or a class where the clone is expanded.

V gene	clone size	D gene	J gene	CDR3 DNA	CDR3 protein
TRBV28	NA	TRBD2	TRBJ2-7	TGTGCCAGCAGTTGGACTAGCGGGGGGTACGAGCAGTACTTC	CASSWTSGGYEQYF
TRBV4-3	NA	NA	TRBJ2-1	TGCGCCAGCAGTATAGGGTCTGGGGACAATGAGCAGTTCTTC	CASSIGSGDNEQFF
TRBV7-6	NA	TRBD1	TRBJ2-5	TGTGCCAGCAGCCTATGGACAGGTCAAGAGACCCAGTACTTC	CASSLWTGQETQYF
TRBV4-1	NA	NA	TRBJ2-5	TGCGCCAACAGCCAAGATGGGGCGCACCAAGAGACCCAGTACTTC	CANSQDGAHQETQYF
TRBV7-6	NA	TRBD2	TRBJ2-7	TGTGCCAGCAGCTTAGGACTAGCGGGAGACAACGAGCAGTACTTC	CASSLGLAGDNEQYF
TRBV4-1	NA	NA	TRBJ2-3	TGCGCCAGCAGCCAGCCGTTTAGCACAGATACGCAGTATTTT	CASSQPFSTDTQYF
TRBV28	NA	TRBD1	TRBJ2-7	TGTGCCAGCAGTGCCTTCCGGACAGGGGTACGCGAGCAGTACTTC	CASSAFRTGVREQYF
TRBV19	NA	NA	TRBJ2-1	TGTGCCAGTAGTGACACGACGGCGAGCTCCTACAATGAGCAGTTCTTC	CASSDTTASSYNEQFF
TRBV5-1	NA	NA	TRBJ2-2	TGCGCCAGCAGCCTTAACACCGGGGAGCTGTTTTTT	CASSLNTGELFF
TRBV7-9	NA	TRBD2	TRBJ2-1	TGTGCCAGCAGCTCACTAGCGGGAGTAACCTACAATGAGCAGTTCTTC	CASSSLAGVTYNEQFF
TRBV5-1	NA	TRBD2	TRBJ2-3	TGCGCCAGCAGTTTCGGGACTAGCGGGGGTACAGATACGCAGTATTTT	CASSFGTSGGTDTQYF
TRBV6-6	NA	TRBD2	TRBJ2-3	TGTGCCAGCAGCTCGACTAGCGGTAGTAGCACAGATACGCAGTATTTT	CASSSTSGSSTDTQYF
TRBV27	NA	TRBD1	TRBJ1-2	TGTGCCAGCAGAGACCCGGGACAGGGGTACTATGGCTACACCTTC	CASRDPGQGYYGYTF
TRBV6-5	once	TRBD1	TRBJ2-7	TGTGCCAGCAGTTTTAAACAGGGGTTCGATTTCTACGAGCAGTACTTC	CASSFKQGFDFYEQYF
TRBV19	few	NA	TRBJ1-5	TGTGCCAGTAGTATAGATACGGGTCAGCCCCAGCATTTT	CASSIDTGQPQHF
TRBV13	NA	TRBD1	TRBJ1-4	TGTGCCAGCAGCCCCGGGACAGGGGCTGAAAAACTGTTTTTT	CASSPGTGAEKLFF
TRBV27	NA	NA	TRBJ2-7	TGTGCCAGCAGTTTATCACCCGCAATGTCGTCCTACGAGCAGTACTTC	CASSLSPAMSSYEQYF
TRBV13	NA	NA	TRBJ2-7	TGTGCCAGCAGCTTACCCGGCTCCTACGAGCAGTACTTC	CASSLPGSYEQYF
TRBV4-1	NA	TRBD1	TRBJ2-3	TGCGCCAGCAGCCAAGTAGACAGGGCTAGCACAGATACGCAGTATTTT	CASSQVDRASTDTQYF
TRBV18	NA	NA	TRBJ2-7	TGTGCCAGCTCACCCCCAGGCGGCGCAAGCGTCCACGAGCAGTACTTC	CASSPPGGASVHEQYF
TRBV11-1	NA	NA	TRBJ1-2	TGTGCCAGCAGCTTAGACATAAACTATGGCTACACCTTC	CASSLDINYGYTF
TRBV5-6	NA	NA	TRBJ2-1	TGTGCCAGCAGCTCGCAGGGTATTGAGCAGTTCTTC	CASSSQGIEQFF
TRBV4-1	NA	TRBD2	TRBJ2-1	TGCGCCAGCAGCCAAGAGCCGGGACTAGCTATCCATGAGCAGTTCTTC	CASSQEPGLAIHEQFF
TRBV7-9	NA	TRBD2	TRBJ2-7	TGTGCCAGCAGCTTAGGTGGCGGGGGTATGGGCTACGAGCAGTACTTC	CASSLGGGGMGYEQYF
TRBV10-3	NA	NA	TRBJ1-4	TGTGCCATCAGCCCGGGTGAAAAACTGTTTTTT	CAISPGEKLFF
TRBV14	NA	TRBD1	TRBJ1-1	TGTGCCAGCAGCCAGATCGCAGGGGGCACTGAAGCTTTCTTT	CASSQIAGGTEAFF
TRBV27	NA	TRBD2	TRBJ2-1	TGTGCCAGCAAGATAGCGGGAGACCCCTACAATGAGCAGTTCTTC	CASKIAGDPYNEQFF
TRBV7-9	NA	NA	TRBJ2-2	TGTGCCAGCATCCTTGTGAGGGACGGGGAGCTGTTTTTT	CASILVRDGELFF
TRBV2	NA	TRBD1	TRBJ2-3	TGTGCCAGCACTATAGGACAGGGGAGCACAGATACGCAGTATTTT	CASTIGQGSTDTQYF
TRBV19	NA	NA	TRBJ2-7	TGTGCCAGTAGTAGATCCCCCTTTTGGGAGCAGTACTTC	CASSRSPFWEQYF
TRBV6-1	NA	TRBD2	TRBJ2-1	TGTGCCAGCAGTGAACTATTGCGGGGGGGATTGGGTGAGCAGTTCTTC	CASSELLRGGLGEQFF
TRBV9	NA	TRBD1	TRBJ1-5	TGTGCCAGCAGCGAATCCGGGACAGGGAGACAGCCCCAGCATTTT	CASSESGTGRQPQHF
TRBV5-1	NA	TRBD2	TRBJ2-1	TGCGCCAGCAGCTTGGGACTAGCGGGAATCTATAATGAGCAGTTCTTC	CASSLGLAGIYNEQFF
TRBV6-5	NA	NA	TRBJ1-1	TGTGCCAGCAGTTACAACCGGGACACTGAAGCTTTCTTT	CASSYNRDTEAFF
TRBV2	NA	NA	TRBJ2-4	TGTGCCAGCAGTGAAGCTTTAGAGGGGGCCAAAAACATTCAGTACTTC	CASSEALEGAKNIQYF
TRBV19	NA	NA	TRBJ2-1	TGTGCCAGTAGTATACAGGGAGGTGGTGAGCAGTTCTTC	CASSIQGGGEQFF
TRBV25-1	once	NA	TRBJ1-2	TGTGCCAGCAGTGGTTCCAGGGATTCGGACTATGGCTACACCTTC	CASSGSRDSDYGYTF
TRBV5-4	NA	NA	TRBJ1-1	TGTGCCAGCAGCTTTTTTGGGGGCTCTGAAGCTTTCTTT	CASSFFGGSEAFF
TRBV4-1	NA	NA	TRBJ2-7	TGCGCCAGCAGCCTAGGGGAGTTCTACGAGCAGTACTTC	CASSLGEFYEQYF
TRBV28	NA	NA	TRBJ2-7	TGTGCCAGCAGTTACCGGAATTACGAGCAGTACTTC	CASSYRNYEQYF
TRBV28	NA	NA	TRBJ2-7	TGTGCCAGCAGTTTGAGGACGTACGAGCAGTACTTC	CASSLRTYEQYF
TRBV19	NA	NA	TRBJ2-2	TGTGCCAGTAGTATCCTTGAAACCGGGGAGCTGTTTTTT	CASSILETGELFF
TRBV7-9	NA	TRBD1	TRBJ2-7	TGTGCCAGCAGCTTACAGGGGGACCCCTCCTACGAGCAGTACTTC	CASSLQGDPSYEQYF
TRBV27	NA	TRBD1	TRBJ2-1	TGTGCCAGCAGGGCCGGGACAGCCTCCTACAATGAGCAGTTCTTC	CASRAGTASYNEQFF
TRBV4-1	NA	TRBD2	TRBJ2-5	TGCGCCAGTAAGTCAGGGCGGGAGGAAGAGACCCAGTACTTC	CASKSGREEETQYF
TRBV7-9	NA	TRBD1	TRBJ2-7	TGTGCCAGCAGCTTACAGGGGGCGATGGAGCAGTACTTC	CASSLQGAMEQYF
TRBV27	NA	TRBD2	TRBJ2-7	TGTGCCAGCACGACTAGCGGGAGCGAGCAGTACTTC	CASTTSGSEQYF
TRBV7-9	NA	NA	TRBJ2-7	TGTGCCAGCAGCTTGTTTTTGTACGAGCAGTACTTC	CASSLFLYEQYF
TRBV1	NA	NA	TRBJ1-1	TGCACCAGCAGCCACCAAGACGCAGAAGCTTTCTTT	CTSSHQDAEAFF
TRBV7-6	NA	TRBD2	TRBJ2-1	TGTGCCAGCAGGCGACTAGCGGGAGATCCCACAGGATACAATGAGCAGTTCTTC	CASRRLAGDPTGYNEQFF
TRBV6-5	NA	NA	TRBJ1-2	TGTGCCAGCAGTTCCCTCCAGGGGAACTATGGCTACACCTTC	CASSSLQGNYGYTF
TRBV19	NA	TRBD1	TRBJ2-2	TGTGCCAGTAGTATAGCGGGACAGTTATACACCGGGGAGCTGTTTTTT	CASSIAGQLYTGELFF
TRBV27	once	TRBD2	TRBJ2-7	TGTGCCAGCGCAGTCGGGGTAGCGGGAGTTGGTTACGAGCAGTACTTC	CASAVGVAGVGYEQYF
TRBV27	NA	NA	TRBJ1-5	TGTGCCAGCAGTTCTTACGACGTGACAGAGGACAATCAGCCCCAGCATTTT	CASSSYDVTEDNQPQHF